This TCR beta chain was sequenced in a study of identical twins (TCRdb year 2016). Broadly, across the study: To test whether fetal clonotypes persist, this study deep-sequenced TCR alpha and beta repertoires from monozygotic twins, from unrelated adults of various ages, and from cord blood. To rule out contamination, replicate twin experiments were performed at different times with different library preparation protocols. Broad study findings and their caveats: Invariant T cells such as MAIT and iNKT could partly confound zero-insertion analyses, though diverse VJ usage argued against this for most clonotypes. Compared with coincidental sharing between unrelated individuals, an excess of low generation-probability sequences was observed among out-of-frame TCR alpha sequences shared between twins. A weaker excess of twin sharing was found in beta out-of-frame sequences because the signal-to-noise ratio was lowered by fewer shared sequences. Abundant cord blood beta clonotypes carried fewer insertions; young adult naive repertoires showed a weaker similar trend, while memory repertoires showed none. In monozygotic twins, recombination models systematically underestimated out-of-frame TCR alpha sharing, but the models matched the sharing seen between unrelated individuals. Because the same donors could not be followed over many years, the conclusions relied on cross-sectional statistical analysis.

The CDR3 covers 16 residues, taking in both the cysteine and the phenylalanine. Solely the CDR3 DNA is kept, with 48 bases framed from the first base. V is cut by 0 bases and J by 6 bases, and the space between the germline ends is 15 bases. Sequences MGHRA (CDR1) and YSYEKL (CDR2) are obtained from the germline V gene. Library prep was done by 5' RACE. The sequencing machine was an Illumina HiSeq 2000. A universal primer binding site was added through template switching, and the final cDNA carried a unique molecular identifier so that TCR cDNA molecules could be counted accurately. First-strand cDNA for TCR alpha and beta chains was synthesized from specific primers in the conserved constant-segment region. To control for contamination, every cDNA library carried two barcodes: a SMART-Mk sample barcode plus Illumina barcodes. Two successive PCR steps introduced TruSeq adapter sequences along with Illumina sample barcodes. The Illumina HiSeq platform was used with custom primers to sequence TCR alpha and beta cDNA libraries. On the authors' methods: MiGEC was used to process raw reads and extract unique molecular identifiers, and MiXCR was used to find CDR3 positions. Recombination models were inferred per individual with the repgenHMM and IGoR tools using an EM algorithm. Shared clonotype analysis was performed with the tcR package in R, normalizing sharing by the product of cloneset sizes. To study raw recombination free of thymic and clonal selection effects, out-of-frame nonproductive sequences were analyzed. TCRdb cleaned the public reads at Q25 with fastp, built clones with MiXCR and kept in-frame beta chains. Each CDR3 protein gets just one entry, which takes the most common genes and DNA from the rows behind it. The V and J calls, along with clone size, are taken from TCRdb and not from the paper's own processing. The sample contains fewer than 650,000 distinct CDR3 sequences, 7.1% of them found a single time. Roughly 1.6% of the sample is in the top ten clones.

In this sample, this clonotype turned up many times. Which antigen it targets is not known. Per-base quality was not reported, and no clone a single base away is much larger than it. Every donor was a healthy Caucasian. The twin cohort consisted of three pairs of female monozygotic twins, all aged about 18 to 30 years. RNA for TCR libraries was isolated from peripheral blood mononuclear cells. These records were also assigned to another study, of yellow fever vaccine responses in identical twins. The second paper states: According to the authors, the vaccine-induced T cell response in identical twins seemed to be partly convergent and partly specific to each individual. In the study, vaccine-responding T cell clones were precisely tracked in identical twins.

The rearranged chain carries TRBV4-1 and TRBJ2-1; the best D guess is TRBD2, with 5 bases matching. The source is a woman aged 18-35 years in good health. Material for sequencing was PBMCs. This receptor carries the CDR3 CASSQDVPASLNEQFF. In nucleotides, the sequence is TGCGCCAGCAGCCAAGATGTCCCGGCTAGCCTCAATGAGCAGTTCTTC.